This T cell receptor beta chain was retrieved from a study of T cell responses to AZD1222 COVID-19 vaccine. Study-wide results and caveats: With two AZD1222 doses given, Spike-specific TCR breadth and depth both rose. Clonal diversity was possibly underestimated, and the donors were mostly white British, with more females. At 160-218 and 743-854, vaccine-associated CD4 TCRs were dominant, and they spanned spike.

Sequencing was performed with immunoSEQ multiplex PCR; in TCRdb, only in-frame clones are kept and a portion is missing. The sample includes 99,000 or so clones, roughly 89% of them seen just once. Germline values: CDR1 DFQATT, CDR2 SNEGSKA (reference sequence). The V gene end was trimmed by 6 bases and the J gene end by 7 bases; junction bases not matched to a gene: 2. CDR3 length: 11 amino acids. As to this clone: Antigen: not known.

The chain has TRBV20-1 and TRBJ2-1; 8 bases map to TRBD2. Sequencing was performed on peripheral blood, taken 28 days after the second AZD1222 dose. The sequence was collected from an adult who received the AZD1222 COVID-19 vaccine. The CDR3 is CSASGGNEQFF. The DNA for the CDR3 is TGCAGTGCGTCGGGGGGGAATGAGCAGTTCTTC.